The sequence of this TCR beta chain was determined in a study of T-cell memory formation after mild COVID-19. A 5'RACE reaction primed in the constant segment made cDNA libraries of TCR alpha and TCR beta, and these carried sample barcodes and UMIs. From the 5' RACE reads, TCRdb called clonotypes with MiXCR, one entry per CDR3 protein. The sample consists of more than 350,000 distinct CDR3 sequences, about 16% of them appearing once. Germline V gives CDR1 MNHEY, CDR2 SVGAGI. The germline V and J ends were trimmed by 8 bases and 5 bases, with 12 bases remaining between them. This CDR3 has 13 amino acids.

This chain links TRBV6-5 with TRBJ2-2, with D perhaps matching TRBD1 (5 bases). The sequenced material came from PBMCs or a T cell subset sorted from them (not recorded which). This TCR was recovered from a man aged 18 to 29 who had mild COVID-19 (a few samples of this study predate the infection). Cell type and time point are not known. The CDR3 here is CASGAGRTGELFF. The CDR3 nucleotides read TGTGCCAGCGGGGCAGGGCGTACCGGGGAGCTGTTTTTT.